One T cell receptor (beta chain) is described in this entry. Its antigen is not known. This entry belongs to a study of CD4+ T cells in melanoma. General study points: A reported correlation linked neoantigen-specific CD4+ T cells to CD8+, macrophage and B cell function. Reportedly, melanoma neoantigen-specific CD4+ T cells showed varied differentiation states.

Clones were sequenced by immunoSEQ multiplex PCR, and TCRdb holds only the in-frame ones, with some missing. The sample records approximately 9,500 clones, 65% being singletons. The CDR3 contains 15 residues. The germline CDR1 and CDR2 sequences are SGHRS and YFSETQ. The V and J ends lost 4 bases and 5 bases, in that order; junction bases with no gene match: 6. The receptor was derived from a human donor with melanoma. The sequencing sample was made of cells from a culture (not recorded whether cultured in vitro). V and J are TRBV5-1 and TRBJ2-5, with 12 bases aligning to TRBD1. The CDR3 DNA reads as TGCGCCAGCAGCGGGGGGACAGGGGGCTTTGAGACCCAGTACTTC. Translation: CASSGGTGGFETQYF.